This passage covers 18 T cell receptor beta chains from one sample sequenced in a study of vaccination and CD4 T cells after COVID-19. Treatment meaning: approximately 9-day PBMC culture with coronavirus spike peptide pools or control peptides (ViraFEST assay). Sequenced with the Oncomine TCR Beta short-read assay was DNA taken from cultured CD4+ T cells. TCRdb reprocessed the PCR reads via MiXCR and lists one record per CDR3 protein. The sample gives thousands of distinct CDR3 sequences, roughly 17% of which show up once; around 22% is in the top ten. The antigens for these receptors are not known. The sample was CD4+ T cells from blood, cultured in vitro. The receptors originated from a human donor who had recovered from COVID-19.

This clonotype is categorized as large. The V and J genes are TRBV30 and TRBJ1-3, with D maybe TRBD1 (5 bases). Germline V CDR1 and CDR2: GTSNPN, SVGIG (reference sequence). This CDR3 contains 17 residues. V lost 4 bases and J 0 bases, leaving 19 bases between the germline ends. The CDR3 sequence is CAWIPRQLFTSGNTIYF. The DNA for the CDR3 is TGTGCCTGGATACCAAGACAGCTGTTCACCTCTGGAAACACCATATATTTT.

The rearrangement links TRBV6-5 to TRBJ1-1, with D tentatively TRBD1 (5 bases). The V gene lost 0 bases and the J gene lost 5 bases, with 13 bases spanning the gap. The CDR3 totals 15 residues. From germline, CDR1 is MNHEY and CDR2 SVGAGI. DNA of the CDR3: TGTGCCAGCAGTTACTCTCTTATGGGGGGAACTGAAGCTTTCTTT. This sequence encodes CASSYSLMGGTEAFF.

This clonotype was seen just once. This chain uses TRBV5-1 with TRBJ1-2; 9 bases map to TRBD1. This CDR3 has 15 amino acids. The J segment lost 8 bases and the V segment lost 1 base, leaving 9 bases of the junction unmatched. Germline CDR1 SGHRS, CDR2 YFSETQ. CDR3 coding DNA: TGCGCCAGCAGCTTGAGGGACAGGGCCGGTCCGGGCTACACCTTC. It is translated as CASSLRDRAGPGYTF.

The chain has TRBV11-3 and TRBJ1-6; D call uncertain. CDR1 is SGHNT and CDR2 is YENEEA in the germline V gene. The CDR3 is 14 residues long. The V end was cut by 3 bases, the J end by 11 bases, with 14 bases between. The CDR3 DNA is TGTGCCAGCAGCTTCGCGCGAGAAAGGCCACCCCTCCACTTT. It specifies CASSFARERPPLHF.

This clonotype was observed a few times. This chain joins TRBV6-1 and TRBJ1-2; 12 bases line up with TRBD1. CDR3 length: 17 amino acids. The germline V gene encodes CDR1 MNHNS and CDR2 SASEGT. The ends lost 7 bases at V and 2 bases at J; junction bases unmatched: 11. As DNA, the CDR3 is TGTGCCAGCACGCCCGGGACAGGGGGCAGGTGGAACTATGGCTACACCTTC. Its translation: CASTPGTGGRWNYGYTF.

In nucleotides, the CDR3 is TGTGCCAGCAGTGACGAGGGACAGGGGAGGTATGGCTACACCTTC. It yields the protein CASSDEGQGRYGYTF. This chain links TRBV6-1 with TRBJ1-2, with 10 bases aligning to TRBD1. Germline CDR1 reads MNHNS; CDR2 reads SASEGT. With V trimmed by 3 bases and J by 5 bases, 6 bases remained unmatched. The CDR3 consists of 15 residues.

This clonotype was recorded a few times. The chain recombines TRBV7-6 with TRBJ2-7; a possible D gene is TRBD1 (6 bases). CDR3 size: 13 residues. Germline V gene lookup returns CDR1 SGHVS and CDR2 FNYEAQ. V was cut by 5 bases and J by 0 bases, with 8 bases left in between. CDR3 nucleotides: TGTGCCAGCAGCCCGGACAGCTCCTACGAGCAGTACTTC. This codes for CASSPDSSYEQYF.

The CDR3 DNA reads as TGTGCCAGCAGTGAAGGTCAGTCGACTGGGCAGTACTTC. It codes for CASSEGQSTGQYF. The chain links TRBV6-1 to TRBJ2-7, with D unclear. This CDR3 comprises 13 residues. CDR1 is MNHNS and CDR2 is SASEGT in the germline V gene. V lost 1 base and J 9 bases, leaving 13 bases between the germline ends.

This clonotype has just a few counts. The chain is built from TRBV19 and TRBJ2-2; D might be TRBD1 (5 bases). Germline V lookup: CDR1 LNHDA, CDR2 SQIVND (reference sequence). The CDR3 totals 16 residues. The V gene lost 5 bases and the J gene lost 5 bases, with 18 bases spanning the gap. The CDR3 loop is CASSVTQVRLTGELFF. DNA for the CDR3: TGTGCCAGTAGTGTTACACAGGTTCGTCTAACCGGGGAGCTGTTTTTT.

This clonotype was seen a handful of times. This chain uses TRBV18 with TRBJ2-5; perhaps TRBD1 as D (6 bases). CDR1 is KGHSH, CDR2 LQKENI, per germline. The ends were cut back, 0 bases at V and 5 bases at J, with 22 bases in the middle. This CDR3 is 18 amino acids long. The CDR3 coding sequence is TGTGCCAGCTCACCACCGCAGGGGCGGAAGTATAATACTGAGACCCAGTACTTC. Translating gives CASSPPQGRKYNTETQYF.

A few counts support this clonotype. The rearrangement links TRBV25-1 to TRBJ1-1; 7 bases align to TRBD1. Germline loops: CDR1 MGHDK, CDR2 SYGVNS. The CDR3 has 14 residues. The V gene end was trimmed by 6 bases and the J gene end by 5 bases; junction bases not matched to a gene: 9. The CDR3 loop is CASRYRGDGTEAFF. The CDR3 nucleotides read TGTGCCAGCAGGTACAGGGGAGACGGAACTGAAGCTTTCTTT.

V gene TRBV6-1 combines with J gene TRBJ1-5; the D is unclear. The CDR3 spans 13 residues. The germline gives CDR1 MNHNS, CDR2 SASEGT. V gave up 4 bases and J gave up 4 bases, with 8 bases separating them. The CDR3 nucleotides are TGTGCCAGCAGTGGCCAGCAAAATCAGCCCCAGCATTTT. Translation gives CASSGQQNQPQHF.

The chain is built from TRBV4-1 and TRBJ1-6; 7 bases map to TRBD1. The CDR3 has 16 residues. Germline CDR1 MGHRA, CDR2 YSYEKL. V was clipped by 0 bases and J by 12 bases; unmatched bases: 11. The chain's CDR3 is CASSQDNTGAPRPLHF. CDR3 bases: TGCGCCAGCAGCCAAGATAATACAGGGGCCCCTAGACCCCTCCACTTT.

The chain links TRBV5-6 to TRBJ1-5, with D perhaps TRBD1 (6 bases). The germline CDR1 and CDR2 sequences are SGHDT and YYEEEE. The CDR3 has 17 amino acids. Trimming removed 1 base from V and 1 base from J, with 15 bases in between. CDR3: CASSLYGDKASNQPQHF. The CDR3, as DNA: TGTGCCAGCAGCTTGTACGGGGACAAGGCAAGCAATCAGCCCCAGCATTTT.

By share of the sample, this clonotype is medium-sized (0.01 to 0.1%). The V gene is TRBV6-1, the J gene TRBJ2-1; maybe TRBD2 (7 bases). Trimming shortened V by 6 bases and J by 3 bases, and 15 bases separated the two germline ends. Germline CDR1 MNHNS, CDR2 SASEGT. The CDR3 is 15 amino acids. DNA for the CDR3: TGTGCCAGCAGAATACGGGGGGCGGGCTACAATGAGCAGTTCTTC. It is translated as CASRIRGAGYNEQFF.

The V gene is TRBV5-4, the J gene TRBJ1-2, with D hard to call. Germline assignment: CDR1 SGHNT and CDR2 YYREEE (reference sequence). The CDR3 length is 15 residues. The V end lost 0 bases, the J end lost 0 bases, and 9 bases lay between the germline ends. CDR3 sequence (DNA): TGTGCCAGCAGCTTGGCGATCCGAGCTAACTATGGCTACACCTTC. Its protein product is CASSLAIRANYGYTF.

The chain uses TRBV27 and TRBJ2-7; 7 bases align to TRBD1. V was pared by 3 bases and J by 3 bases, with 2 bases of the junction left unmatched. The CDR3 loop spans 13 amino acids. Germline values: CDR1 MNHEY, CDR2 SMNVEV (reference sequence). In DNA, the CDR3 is TGTGCCAGCAGTTTTTACAGGGGCTACGAGCAGTACTTC. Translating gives CASSFYRGYEQYF.

DNA for the CDR3: TGCGCCAGCAGCCCTCGTCCCGGGACAGGGGCGGAAGCTTTCTTT. It translates to CASSPRPGTGAEAFF. V is TRBV5-1 and J is TRBJ1-1, with 10 bases aligning to TRBD1. V lost 4 bases, J lost 8 bases, and 11 bases stayed unmatched. The CDR3 is 15 amino acids. Germline assignment: CDR1 SGHRS and CDR2 YFSETQ.